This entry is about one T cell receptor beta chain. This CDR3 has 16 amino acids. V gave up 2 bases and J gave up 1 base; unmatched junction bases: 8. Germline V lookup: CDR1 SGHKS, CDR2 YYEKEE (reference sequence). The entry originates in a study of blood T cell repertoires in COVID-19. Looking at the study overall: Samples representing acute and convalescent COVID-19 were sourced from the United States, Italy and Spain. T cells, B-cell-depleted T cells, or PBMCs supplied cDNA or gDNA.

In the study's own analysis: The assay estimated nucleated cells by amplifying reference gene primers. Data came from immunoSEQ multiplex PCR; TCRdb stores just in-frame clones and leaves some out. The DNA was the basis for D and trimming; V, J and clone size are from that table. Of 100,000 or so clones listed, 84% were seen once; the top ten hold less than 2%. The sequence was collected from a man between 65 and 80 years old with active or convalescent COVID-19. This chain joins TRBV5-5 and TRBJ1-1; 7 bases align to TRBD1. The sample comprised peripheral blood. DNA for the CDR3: TGTGCCAGCAGCTTCACCGGGACAGCCCCGAACACTGAAGCTTTCTTT. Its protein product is CASSFTGTAPNTEAFF.